The rows below give T cell receptor beta chains drawn from one sample of a study of T cell changes during pregnancy in multiple sclerosis. Only in-frame clones appear in the TCRdb table, and some are missing; sequencing was by immunoSEQ multiplex PCR. This table has approximately 60,000 clones, 85% to 95% appearing once. The material sequenced was CD8+ T cells from peripheral blood mononuclear cells, taken in the third trimester of pregnancy. The receptors stem from a female donor with multiple sclerosis, enrolled in a pregnancy study. Each CDR3 is given without its conserved first and last residue.

>TRBV9
ASSAGTSGSLSYEQY
>TRBV11-2
ASSFSGNYEQY
>TRBV28
ASRGQTYSNQPQH
>TRBV4-1
ASSQAGLAATYEQY
>TRBV7-9
ASSPIGGRPNNEQF
>TRBV19
ASSIVSGTYNEQF
>TRBV25-1
ASSETSGEQF
>TRBV5-1
ASSERLASEQF
>TRBV6-5
ASCGGGGHGYT
>TRBV5-5
ASSLHPGRSYNEQF
>TRBV7-9
ASSSAQGTYNEQF
>TRBV7-7
ASSPVADRNTEAF
>TRBV27
ASSYTGENGEQY
>TRBV25-1
ATSRDNQETQY
>TRBV5-6
ASTLGASGSYEQY
>TRBV11-2
ATHGGTGTGNEQF
>TRBV7-9
ASSFGTSIETQY
>TRBV27
ASSQGQGFYEQY
>TRBV27
ASSLNDRTETQY
>TRBV5-4
ASSSITGPGNTIY
>TRBV30
AWGDRASYEQY
>TRBV18
ASSPWTGSSYEQY
>TRBV27
ASSPQTSGSLDSYNEQF
>TRBV9
ASSYEDRKHEQF
>TRBV25-1
ASSALLGQVAEAF
>TRBV28
ASSLEREFLGDTQY
>TRBV4-1
ASSQDLGAQGHAF
>TRBV13
ASSFLSSGELF
>TRBV21-1
ASSKEQCTDTQY
>TRBV4-1
ASSQVMEGAYNEQF
>TRBV7-6
ASSLWVAGLNEQF
>TRBV19
ASSILLTGELF
>TRBV19
ASSIGSRNEQF
>TRBV27
ASSYRSPNTGELF
>TRBV9
ASSVDSGARNTEAF
>TRBV7-2
ASSFGGSDTGELF
>TRBV29-1
SVEDPLGPIVDQF
>TRBV4-1
ASSQGQGWAGELF
>TRBV19
ATHPGTFSEAF
>TRBV11-2
ASSLVRSTDTQY
>TRBV7-2
ASSGGTSGSYEQY
>TRBV9
ASSDRDRPYEQY
>TRBV4-1
ASSQTGGGDNEQF
>TRBV5-1
ASSLDRGGTEAF
>TRBV28
ASSLAGGSYEQY
>TRBV19
ASSRGINTEAF
>TRBV5-1
ASSATSGSYGNEQF
>TRBV6-5
ASSYPGNTEAF
>TRBV19
ASSAGTGTYEQY
>TRBV5-6
ASSLNRLEAF
>TRBV7-9
ASSSPGAGGPYEQY
>TRBV29-1
SVWQGASEAF
>TRBV12-1
ASSAPGQGSYGYT
>TRBV5-4
ASSLGGSGIYEQY
>TRBV5-6
ASSLPGQGAPLGNTIY
>TRBV19
ASSIDGEETQY